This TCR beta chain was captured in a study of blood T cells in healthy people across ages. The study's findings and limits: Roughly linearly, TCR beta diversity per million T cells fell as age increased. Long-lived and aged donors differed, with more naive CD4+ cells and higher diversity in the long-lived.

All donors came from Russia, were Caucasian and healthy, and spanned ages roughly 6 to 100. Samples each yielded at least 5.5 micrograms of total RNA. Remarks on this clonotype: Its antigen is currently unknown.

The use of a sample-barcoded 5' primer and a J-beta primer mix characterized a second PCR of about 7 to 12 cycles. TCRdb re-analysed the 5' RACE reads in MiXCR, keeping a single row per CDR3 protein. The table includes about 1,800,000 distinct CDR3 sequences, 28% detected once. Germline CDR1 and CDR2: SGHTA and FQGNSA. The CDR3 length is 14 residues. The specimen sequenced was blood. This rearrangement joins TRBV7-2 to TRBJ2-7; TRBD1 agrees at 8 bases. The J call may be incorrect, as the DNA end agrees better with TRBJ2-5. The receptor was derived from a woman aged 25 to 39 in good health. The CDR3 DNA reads TGTGCCAGCAGCGAAAGTCGACAGGGGGAGACCCAGTACTTC. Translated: CASSESRQGETQYF.